This T cell receptor (beta chain) was observed in a study of CD8 T cells in ankylosing spondylitis. For TCR beta, libraries came from quantitative 5'-RACE with molecular barcodes. Using its own MiXCR run on the 5' RACE reads, TCRdb lists one record per CDR3 protein. The sample carries around 130,000 distinct CDR3 sequences, approximately 9.7% recorded once. This clonotype was seen at least ten times. Its antigen is undetermined. Notes on the study in general: Earlier studies detected some motif variants in reactive arthritis synovial fluid and blood. Disease-associated clonotypes exhibited CD8+ identity and were relatively infrequent in peripheral blood. Characteristic of ankylosing spondylitis blood, it appeared, was a TCR beta motif comprising 7 to 9 highly homologous variants.

This receptor was obtained from a male donor with ankylosing spondylitis or in good health (not recorded which). The sample comprised blood, either unsorted or a sorted T cell fraction (not recorded which).

CDR3 residues: CASSRASGETGELFF. CDR3 coding DNA: TGCGCCAGCAGCCGTGCTAGCGGGGAAACCGGGGAGCTGTTTTTT. The chain recombines TRBV4-3 with TRBJ2-2; 9 bases match TRBD2. The trim removed 4 bases at V and 5 bases at J, leaving 5 bases unmatched. CDR1 is LGHNA, CDR2 YSLEER, per germline. The CDR3 extends over 15 amino acids.